These 20 T cell receptor beta chains were all obtained from the same sample, sequenced in a study of PD-L1 blockade in urothelial cancer. Produced via immunoSEQ multiplex PCR; TCRdb's table is partial and in-frame only. The sample consists of 29,000 or so clones, 87% of them appearing once. This sample comprised PBMCs, obtained around atezolizumab (anti-PD-L1) treatment. The source is a man aged 45 to 65 with urothelial cancer.

J is TRBJ1-5 and V is TRBV7-2, with 9 bases fitting TRBD1. CDR3 length: 14 residues. Germline V gives CDR1 SGHTA, CDR2 FQGNSA. V shed 5 bases and J 3 bases; nucleotides not matched to a gene: 2. CDR3: CASSRQGDNQPQHF. The CDR3 bases are TGTGCCAGCAGCCGACAGGGGGACAATCAGCCCCAGCATTTT. Full variable domain (missing parts from reference TRBV7-2 and TRBJ1-5): GAGVSQSPSNKVTEKGKDVELRCDPISGHTALYWYRQSLGQGLEFLIYFQGNSAPDKSGLPSDRFSAERTGGSVSTLTIQRTQQEDSAVYLCASSRQGDNQPQHFGDGTRLSIL.

J is TRBJ2-5 and V is TRBV5-1; 8 nucleotides align to TRBD1. V lost 4 bases to trimming and J lost 5 bases; unmatched junction nucleotides: 7. Germline CDR1 and CDR2: SGHRS and YFSETQ. The CDR3 has 14 amino acids. CDR3 nucleotides: TGCGCCAGCAGCGGCAGGGGGCGGCGGGAGACCCAGTACTTC. Its translation: CASSGRGRRETQYF.

V is TRBV15 and J is TRBJ2-7; D may be TRBD1 (5 bases). Germline lookup yields CDR1 LNHNV and CDR2 YYDKDF (reference sequence). The CDR3 sequence is 12 residues long. Trimming removed 0 bases from V and 6 bases from J, with 6 bases in between. The CDR3, as DNA: TGTGCCACCAGCAGAGATAGGGGCGAGCAGTACTTC. This translates into CATSRDRGEQYF. Variable domain in full (rest from reference TRBV15 and TRBJ2-7): DAMVIQNPRYQVTQFGKPVTLSCSQTLNHNVMYWYQQKSSQAPKLLFHYYDKDFNNEADTPDNFQSRRPNTSFCFLDIRSPGLGDTAMYLCATSRDRGEQYFGPGTRLTVT.

The CDR3 coding sequence is TGCACTGGCGCCGGGGGGCTCACAGATACGCAGTATTTT. It encodes CTGAGGLTDTQYF. The chain employs TRBV29-1 and TRBJ2-3; D perhaps matches TRBD2 (7 bases). This CDR3 has 13 amino acids. Germline CDR1 reads SQVTM; CDR2 reads ANQGSEA.

The rearrangement joins TRBV7-2 to TRBJ2-2, with a tentative D call TRBD1 (6 bases). The germline V gene has CDR1 SGHTA and CDR2 FQGNSA. The CDR3 contains 16 residues. V shed 2 bases and J shed 4 bases, with 14 bases lying between them. In DNA, the CDR3 is TGTGCCAGCAGCTTACAGGGGACACGGGTCACCGGGGAGCTGTTTTTT. It encodes CASSLQGTRVTGELFF.

Details on this clone: Other DNA sequences from this sample encode an identical CDR3 as well. This chain joins TRBV2 and TRBJ2-7; 7 bases map to TRBD1. Germline V gives CDR1 SNHLY, CDR2 FYNNEI. The V segment lost 6 bases and the J segment 9 bases; nucleotides outside the gene matches: 2. The CDR3 has 10 residues. CDR3 in amino acids: CASRGQRQYF. The CDR3 DNA reads as TGTGCCAGCAGGGGACAGAGGCAGTACTTC. Using reference TRBV2 and TRBJ2-7 for the parts outside the CDR3, the full variable domain is EPEVTQTPSHQVTQMGQEVILRCVPISNHLYFYWYRQILGQKVEFLVSFYNNEISEKSEIFDDQFSVERPDGSNFTLKIRSTKLEDSAMYFCASRGQRQYFGPGTRLTVT.

The chain combines TRBV11-2 with TRBJ2-2; maybe TRBD2 (6 bases). Germline V lookup: CDR1 SGHAT, CDR2 FQNNGV. The CDR3 loop spans 14 amino acids. Trimming took off 0 bases at V and 5 bases at J, with 7 bases between the two ends. CDR3 region: CASSLDRGTGELFF. The CDR3 DNA is TGTGCCAGCAGCTTAGATCGGGGGACCGGGGAGCTGTTTTTT.

Here the CDR3 reads CASSLFRQAISYEQYF. CDR3 DNA sequence: TGTGCCAGCAGCCTATTTCGCCAGGCAATCTCCTACGAGCAGTACTTC. The genes are TRBV7-8 and TRBJ2-7, with D uncertain. Germline V CDR1 and CDR2: SGHVS, FQNEAQ. V was pared by 5 bases and J by 0 bases, with 17 bases between. The CDR3 covers 16 residues.

This chain connects TRBV28 to TRBJ2-7, with 7 bases aligning to TRBD2. V dropped 6 bases and J dropped 2; count of bases not matched to a gene: 7. CDR3 length equals 14 residues. Germline loops: CDR1 MDHEN, CDR2 SYDVKM. The DNA of the CDR3 is TGTGCCAGCAGCTGGGGGGGTCTGACCTACGAGCAGTACTTC. Residues: CASSWGGLTYEQYF.

CDR3: CASRTGGYNEQFF. The CDR3, as DNA: TGTGCCAGTAGAACGGGGGGTTACAATGAGCAGTTCTTC. The chain couples TRBV19 to TRBJ2-1; 7 positions match TRBD2. CDR3 length: 13 residues. After removal of 6 bases from V and 4 bases from J, the junction contained 3 bases not matched to a gene. In germline, CDR1 is LNHDA, CDR2 SQIVND (reference sequence).

The chain carries TRBV7-9 and TRBJ2-1, with D maybe TRBD2 (7 bases). Trimming left V 0 bases short and J 6 bases short, with 12 bases between. The CDR3 extends over 15 amino acids. The germline CDR1 and CDR2 sequences are SEHNR and FQNEAQ (reference sequence). CDR3 in DNA: TGTGCCAGCAGCTTAGCGGGGGGGCCCCCCAATGAGCAGTTCTTC. Protein sequence: CASSLAGGPPNEQFF.

The J gene is TRBJ2-1, the V gene TRBV2; TRBD2 might be the D (6 bases). There are 14 residues in the CDR3. Trimming took off 7 bases at V and 2 bases at J, with 12 bases between the two ends. Germline-derived CDR1 and CDR2 are SNHLY and FYNNEI. CDR3 loop: CASKVRGTYNEQFF. DNA of the CDR3: TGTGCCAGCAAAGTTCGGGGGACCTACAATGAGCAGTTCTTC.

This clone came up a few times. J is TRBJ1-4 and V is TRBV5-1, with D perhaps matching TRBD1 (6 bases). This CDR3 comprises 14 residues. Germline V gene data show CDR1 as SGHRS and CDR2 as YFSETQ. V lost 0 bases, J lost 6 bases, and 9 bases lay in between. Here the CDR3 DNA reads TGCGCCAGCAGCTTGGTGGCAGGGGATGAAAAACTGTTTTTT. Translation gives CASSLVAGDEKLFF.

The DNA of the CDR3 is TGTGCCAGCAGCGTAGGACAGTTATATGGCTACACCTTC. It yields the protein CASSVGQLYGYTF. The V gene is TRBV9, the J gene TRBJ1-2; possible D gene TRBD1, 5 bases. V gave up 0 bases and J gave up 5 bases, with 8 bases separating them. CDR3 length: 13 amino acids. The V gene's germline CDR1 is SGDLS and CDR2 YYNGEE.

This clone has a single count. The chain joins TRBV15 to TRBJ2-1; D might be TRBD2 (6 bases). Germline lookup yields CDR1 LNHNV and CDR2 YYDKDF (reference sequence). V was cut by 0 bases and J by 9 bases, with 15 bases left in between. This CDR3 has 15 residues. CDR3 sequence (DNA): TGTGCCACCAGCAGAGATAGGATGACTAGTCTTGAGCAGTTCTTC. It translates to CATSRDRMTSLEQFF.

The chain is built from TRBV9 and TRBJ2-3; 12 nucleotides match TRBD2. The V gene's germline CDR1 is SGDLS and CDR2 YYNGEE. The V and J ends lost 4 bases and 5 bases, in that order; junction bases with no gene match: 5. The CDR3 consists of 15 residues. The CDR3 nucleotides read TGTGCCAGCAGCTATCTAGCGGGGGGGCTAGATACGCAGTATTTT. Residues: CASSYLAGGLDTQYF. Together with reference TRBV9 and TRBJ2-3, the CDR3 gives the full variable domain: DSGVTQTPKHLITATGQRVTLRCSPRSGDLSVYWYQQSLDQGLQFLIQYYNGEERAKGNILERFSAQQFPDLHSELNLSSLELGDSALYFCASSYLAGGLDTQYFGPGTRLTVL.

In this sample, this clone turned up once. The gene calls are TRBV2 and TRBJ2-3; D gene unclear. Germline loops: CDR1 SNHLY, CDR2 FYNNEI. This CDR3 region has 13 residues. V gave up 0 bases and J gave up 8 bases, with 9 bases separating them. The CDR3 reads CASSEARLGTQYF. The CDR3 nucleotides read TGTGCCAGCAGTGAAGCCAGACTGGGTACGCAGTATTTT. Supplemented by reference TRBV2 and TRBJ2-3, the full variable domain reads EPEVTQTPSHQVTQMGQEVILRCVPISNHLYFYWYRQILGQKVEFLVSFYNNEISEKSEIFDDQFSVERPDGSNFTLKIRSTKLEDSAMYFCASSEARLGTQYFGPGTRLTVL.

This clone has just one count. V is TRBV9 and J is TRBJ2-1, with 13 bases fitting TRBD2. Trimming cost V 4 bases and J 7 bases; bases outside gene matches: 8. This CDR3 is 16 amino acids long. The V gene's germline CDR1 is SGDLS and CDR2 YYNGEE. Here the CDR3 reads CASSTPLAGGGNEQFF. The CDR3 region has the DNA TGTGCCAGCAGCACCCCACTAGCGGGAGGGGGGAATGAGCAGTTCTTC. Variable domain in full (rest from reference TRBV9 and TRBJ2-1): DSGVTQTPKHLITATGQRVTLRCSPRSGDLSVYWYQQSLDQGLQFLIQYYNGEERAKGNILERFSAQQFPDLHSELNLSSLELGDSALYFCASSTPLAGGGNEQFFGPGTRLTVL.

This chain uses TRBV14 with TRBJ1-1, with D possibly matching TRBD1 (5 bases). Germline CDR1 is SGHDN and CDR2 is FVKESK. Trimming pared 1 base from V and 5 bases from J, leaving 14 bases between. The length of the CDR3 is 15 residues. CDR3 protein: CASSQAGIINTEAFF. Here the CDR3 DNA reads TGTGCCAGCAGCCAAGCAGGGATTATCAATACTGAAGCTTTCTTT.

The genes are TRBV6-6 and TRBJ1-4; D is uncertain. The CDR3 length is 15 residues. CDR1 MNHNY and CDR2 SVGAGI come from the germline V gene (reference sequence). Trimming left V 0 bases short and J 7 bases short, with 12 bases between. Written as DNA, the CDR3 is TGTGCCAGCAGTTACTCCCCTAAGCCGGGTGAAAAACTGTTTTTT. Translated: CASSYSPKPGEKLFF.